The 30 T cell receptor beta chains listed next were all sequenced from one sample in a study of T cells after yellow fever vaccination. Via MiXCR, TCRdb re-called the 5' RACE reads, giving one row per CDR3 protein. In the table there are some 68,000 distinct CDR3 sequences, just over 6.5% of which are singletons. The sequencing used CD8+ T cells sorted from PBMCs, collected approximately 47 days after the first yellow fever vaccination. The receptors shown here come from a man younger than 35 who received the YFV17D yellow fever vaccine.

The V gene is TRBV29-1, the J gene TRBJ2-3; perhaps TRBD2 as D (6 bases). This CDR3 has 14 amino acids. Germline values: CDR1 SQVTM, CDR2 ANQGSEA. The germline V and J ends were trimmed by 2 bases and 2 bases, with 11 bases remaining between them. The CDR3 region is CSVEHAGITDTQYF. The CDR3, as DNA: TGCAGCGTTGAACACGCGGGGATCACAGATACGCAGTATTTT.

This clonotype was observed many times. The V gene is TRBV19, the J gene TRBJ1-2, with D unresolved. From germline, CDR1 is LNHDA and CDR2 SQIVND (reference sequence). Trimming stripped 7 bases from V and 8 bases from J, with 14 bases between. The CDR3 is 12 residues long. The DNA of the CDR3 is TGTGCCAGTAAGAAGGGCGTGGAAGGCTACACCTTC. Translation: CASKKGVEGYTF.

This clonotype was observed many times. This chain uses TRBV7-2 with TRBJ2-7; D uncertain. The CDR3 has 14 residues. Trimming took 7 bases from V and 5 from J, leaving 18 bases between them. Germline loops: CDR1 SGHTA, CDR2 FQGNSA. The CDR3 bases are TGTGCCAGCACCTCGTGGAGTAGTCTGGACGAGCAGTACTTC. Translating it yields CASTSWSSLDEQYF.

This clonotype was observed many times. This chain links TRBV4-3 with TRBJ2-3; D may be TRBD1 or TRBD2 (5 bases each). CDR1 LGHNA and CDR2 YSLEER come from the germline V gene. Trimming took 4 bases from V and 2 from J, leaving 13 bases between them. This CDR3 is 15 amino acids long. The CDR3 protein is CASSPAGTYTDTQYF. The CDR3 coding sequence is TGCGCCAGCAGCCCGGCCGGGACCTACACAGATACGCAGTATTTT.

The chain is built from TRBV7-6 and TRBJ2-7; TRBD1 aligns across 9 bases. V shed 5 bases and J 5 bases; nucleotides not matched to a gene: 10. CDR1 is SGHVS, CDR2 FNYEAQ, per germline. CDR3 size: 15 residues. This CDR3 is CASSPIPDRGHEQYF. The DNA for the CDR3 is TGTGCCAGCAGCCCTATCCCGGACAGGGGCCACGAGCAGTACTTC.

There are many counts of this clonotype. The rearrangement joins TRBV7-8 to TRBJ1-2; tentative D call: TRBD1 (5 bases). Per germline, CDR1 SGHVS and CDR2 FQNEAQ. V was trimmed by 0 bases and J by 4 bases, leaving 18 bases between them. The CDR3 extends over 17 amino acids. The CDR3 region has the DNA TGTGCCAGCAGCTTAGCCGGGACCAGCTCCCCTTCCTATGGCTACACCTTC. It codes for CASSLAGTSSPSYGYTF.

V and J are TRBV7-9 and TRBJ1-6; D is uncertain. The germline V and J ends were trimmed by 2 bases and 0 bases, with 11 bases remaining between them. The CDR3 consists of 17 residues. Germline V gives CDR1 SEHNR, CDR2 FQNEAQ (reference sequence). Written as DNA, the CDR3 is TGTGCCAGCAGCTTACATAGGGCCAGCTCCTATAATTCACCCCTCCACTTT. Translation gives CASSLHRASSYNSPLHF. Looking up the rest from reference TRBV7-9 and TRBJ1-6 gives the full variable domain: DTGVSQNPRHKITKRGQNVTFRCDPISEHNRLYWYRQTLGQGPEFLTYFQNEAQLEKSRLLSDRFSAERPKGSFSTLEIQRTEQGDSAMYLCASSLHRASSYNSPLHFGNGTRLTVT.

This clonotype has ten or more counts. The rearrangement uses TRBV7-9 and TRBJ2-2; D unclear. The germline V and J ends were trimmed by 2 bases and 8 bases, with 6 bases remaining between them. The CDR3 totals 12 residues. Germline CDR1 reads SEHNR; CDR2 reads FQNEAQ (reference sequence). CDR3 DNA: TGTGCCAGCAGCTTACCAGGAGGGGAGCTGTTTTTT. Amino acids: CASSLPGGELFF.

The chain carries TRBV6-4 and TRBJ1-1; tentative D call: TRBD1 (6 bases). The V end was cut by 0 bases, the J end by 1 base, with 9 bases between. Germline CDR1 is MRHNA and CDR2 is SNTAGT. The CDR3 totals 15 residues. CDR3 amino acids: CASSDSGHPNTEAFF. The CDR3 DNA is TGTGCCAGCAGTGACTCGGGACACCCGAACACTGAAGCTTTCTTT.

This clonotype showed up many times. The V and J genes are TRBV2 and TRBJ1-1; D gene uncertain. CDR3 length: 13 residues. CDR1 and CDR2 (germline): SNHLY, FYNNEI. Trimming stripped 6 bases from V and 5 bases from J, with 13 bases between. The CDR3 nucleotides are TGTGCCAGCAGGCCGGGGAATCCAACTGAAGCTTTCTTT. Its translation: CASRPGNPTEAFF.

This clonotype occurred a few times. The chain combines TRBV4-1 with TRBJ1-1; D is perhaps TRBD1 (6 bases). This CDR3 has 15 residues. Deletions cut 3 bases from V and 6 bases from J, with 17 bases between. The V gene's germline CDR1 is MGHRA and CDR2 YSYEKL. The CDR3 loop reads CASSQAQQGFAEAFF. As DNA, the CDR3 is TGCGCCAGCAGCCAGGCCCAACAGGGTTTCGCTGAAGCTTTCTTT.

This clonotype showed up just a few times. This sequence joins TRBV20-1 and TRBJ2-7; D is uncertain. Germline lookup yields CDR1 DFQATT and CDR2 SNEGSKA (reference sequence). The CDR3 has 16 amino acids. Trimming stripped 1 base from V and 3 bases from J, with 19 bases between. CDR3 nucleotide sequence: TGCAGTGCTAGAGTATCCCGCCCCTTGAACCGCTACGAGCAGTACGTC. Amino acid sequence: CSARVSRPLNRYEQYV.

The V gene is TRBV7-8, the J gene TRBJ1-2; tentatively, D is TRBD1 (6 bases). V lost 4 bases to trimming and J lost 3 bases, with 15 bases between them. The CDR3 is made up of 15 amino acids. CDR1 is SGHVS, CDR2 FQNEAQ, per germline. In DNA, the CDR3 is TGTGCCAGCAGCTCCTTCAGGGGATTAGACTATGGCTACACCTTC. Translating it yields CASSSFRGLDYGYTF.

About this clonotype: A much more abundant neighbour one base away suggests this may be a read error. V and J are TRBV20-1 and TRBJ2-7; D unclear. V was shortened by 0 bases and J by 5 bases, with 14 bases between the two germline ends. Germline values: CDR1 DFQATT, CDR2 SNEGSKA (reference sequence). This CDR3 comprises 14 residues. Here the CDR3 reads CSARDKIGSNEQYF. DNA of the CDR3: TGCAGTGCTAGAGATAAGATAGGGTCGAACGAGCAGTACTTC.

This clonotype came up many times. The CDR3 loop reads CSVDRVSYNEQFF. CDR3 sequence (DNA): TGCAGCGTTGATCGGGTCTCCTACAATGAGCAGTTCTTC. The chain links TRBV29-1 to TRBJ2-1; D gene uncertain. V lost 3 bases, J lost 0 bases, and 6 bases lay in between. Germline V lookup: CDR1 SQVTM, CDR2 ANQGSEA. The CDR3 totals 13 residues.

This clonotype occurred many times. The V gene is TRBV6-1, the J gene TRBJ2-5, with a weak D call TRBD1 (6 bases). V lost 6 bases and J 5 bases, leaving 22 bases between the germline ends. CDR1 is MNHNS and CDR2 is SASEGT in the germline V gene. The CDR3 extends over 16 amino acids. The CDR3: CASRRSQGTPWETQYF. CDR3 bases: TGTGCCAGCAGACGCTCCCAGGGGACGCCGTGGGAGACCCAGTACTTC.

The rearrangement joins TRBV5-5 to TRBJ2-7; 8 bases line up with TRBD1. J lost 0 bases, V lost 4 bases, and 9 bases had no gene match. Germline values: CDR1 SGHKS, CDR2 YYEKEE (reference sequence). This CDR3 is 16 amino acids long. CDR3 loop: CASSARTGINSYEQYV. The CDR3 DNA reads as TGTGCCAGCAGCGCTAGGACAGGGATCAACTCCTACGAGCAGTACGTC.

CDR3 nucleotides: TGTGCCAGCAGTCGGACTCCCCTAGCGGGGGGGCAAGAGACCCAGTACTTC. This gives the protein CASSRTPLAGGQETQYF. V usage is TRBV6-2 or TRBV6-3 and J usage is TRBJ2-5, with TRBD2 matching over 12 bases. This CDR3 region has 17 residues. V lost 5 bases, J lost 2 bases, and 9 bases stayed unmatched. Per the germline V gene, CDR1 is MNHEY and CDR2 is SVGEGT.

This clonotype was seen repeatedly, ten times or more. This chain links TRBV6-5 with TRBJ2-5; TRBD1 matches at 8 bases. The CDR3 runs 16 residues. V shed 4 bases, J shed 5 bases, and the junction held 12 bases outside the gene matches. Germline loops: CDR1 MNHEY, CDR2 SVGAGI. CDR3 sequence reads: CASSLVTGVLGETQYF. DNA of the CDR3: TGTGCCAGCAGTTTGGTGACAGGGGTTTTGGGGGAGACCCAGTACTTC.

In this sample, this clonotype turned up many times. This chain joins TRBV12-3 or TRBV12-4 and TRBJ2-5, with D possibly being TRBD2 (6 bases). Trimming removed 6 bases from V and 4 bases from J, with 15 bases in between. This CDR3 is 14 amino acids long. The CDR3 region is CASRWATSRETQYF. The CDR3 DNA follows: TGTGCCAGCAGGTGGGCTACTAGCCGAGAGACCCAGTACTTC.

The sample holds many counts of this clonotype. The chain recombines TRBV4-2 with TRBJ2-5, with 7 bases matching TRBD2. Trimming took 0 bases from V and 1 from J; bases not matched to a gene: 2. This CDR3 has 15 residues. Germline lookup yields CDR1 LGHNA and CDR2 YNFKEQ. The CDR3 spells CASSQDGTTQETQYF. CDR3 coding DNA: TGTGCCAGCAGCCAAGATGGGACTACCCAAGAGACCCAGTACTTC.

The rearrangement joins TRBV2 to TRBJ2-1; D ambiguous. Trimming cost V 4 bases and J 8 bases, with 9 bases left between them. Per the germline V gene, CDR1 is SNHLY and CDR2 is FYNNEI. The CDR3 has 12 residues. In DNA form, the CDR3 reads TGTGCCAGCAGTGGCCTCGGTGATGAGCAGTTCTTC. This translates into CASSGLGDEQFF.

This clonotype has ten or more counts. This chain joins TRBV20-1 and TRBJ2-7; D remains ambiguous. V shed 1 base and J shed 2 bases, with 12 bases lying between them. Germline CDR1 and CDR2: DFQATT and SNEGSKA (reference sequence). CDR3 length: 14 amino acids. For the CDR3, the DNA is TGCAGTGCTAGAGGTGAAGACCAGACCTACGAGCAGTACTTC. It specifies CSARGEDQTYEQYF.

The chain is built from TRBV15 and TRBJ2-1; 10 positions agree with TRBD2. The CDR3 consists of 15 residues. Trimming took 5 bases from V and 8 from J; bases not matched to a gene: 9. CDR1 LNHNV and CDR2 YYDKDF come from the germline V gene (reference sequence). The CDR3 region has the DNA TGTGCCACCAGCCTGCAGAGCGGGGGGGCCCATGAGCAGTTCTTC. Translated, it gives CATSLQSGGAHEQFF.

This clonotype was picked up many times. This chain connects TRBV7-9 to TRBJ2-1; TRBD2 matches 7 bases. After removal of 5 bases from V and 0 bases from J, the junction contained 4 bases not matched to a gene. The CDR3 is made up of 15 amino acids. Germline CDR1 SEHNR, CDR2 FQNEAQ (reference sequence). As DNA, the CDR3 is TGTGCCAGCAGCGGGACTACGAGCTCCTACAATGAGCAGTTCTTC. The encoded protein is CASSGTTSSYNEQFF. Together with reference TRBV7-9 and TRBJ2-1, the CDR3 gives the full variable domain: DTGVSQNPRHKITKRGQNVTFRCDPISEHNRLYWYRQTLGQGPEFLTYFQNEAQLEKSRLLSDRFSAERPKGSFSTLEIQRTEQGDSAMYLCASSGTTSSYNEQFFGPGTRLTVL.

This clonotype was found many times. V gene TRBV11-3 combines with J gene TRBJ2-2; 7 bases match TRBD2. The CDR3 covers 15 residues. J gave up 3 bases and V 6 bases, and 7 bases lay outside the gene matches. The germline gives CDR1 SGHNT, CDR2 YENEEA. CDR3 region: CASRTSSPDTGELFF. DNA of the CDR3: TGTGCCAGCAGGACTAGCTCCCCCGACACCGGGGAGCTGTTTTTT.

Many counts were recorded for this clonotype. V and J are TRBV5-1 and TRBJ2-7; D perhaps matches TRBD1 (6 bases). CDR1 and CDR2 from the germline V gene are SGHRS and YFSETQ. This CDR3 comprises 14 residues. V lost 4 bases and J 4 bases, leaving 15 bases between the germline ends. CDR3 DNA: TGCGCCAGCAGCCTTACCGGGACAAATTACGAGCAGTACTTC. Its translation is CASSLTGTNYEQYF.

This clonotype was counted between two and nine times. The chain is built from TRBV4-1 and TRBJ1-5; 8 bases fit TRBD1. CDR1 MGHRA and CDR2 YSYEKL come from the germline V gene. J was trimmed by 4 bases and V by 2 bases; bases with no gene match: 4. The CDR3 spans 15 residues. CDR3 protein: CASSQWTGKNQPQHF. CDR3 coding DNA: TGCGCCAGCAGCCAATGGACAGGGAAAAATCAGCCCCAGCATTTT.

Of note for this clonotype: A clone one base away is much larger, so this may be a read error. The J gene is TRBJ2-5, the V gene TRBV24-1; TRBD1 matches at 7 bases. The germline CDR1 and CDR2 sequences are KGHDR and SFDVKD. With V trimmed by 4 bases and J by 5 bases, 12 bases remained unmatched. The CDR3 consists of 16 residues. This chain's CDR3 is CATSDSWTGRQETQYF. The CDR3 nucleotides are TGTGCCACCAGTGACTCTTGGACAGGACGGCAGGAGACCCAGTACTTC.

Turning to this clonotype: A much larger clone sits a single nucleotide away, making a read error possible. The chain links TRBV2 to TRBJ2-5, with TRBD2 matching 7 bases. Germline CDR1 is SNHLY and CDR2 is FYNNEI. The length of the CDR3 is 14 residues. CDR3 protein: CASSPQAGVETQSF. The CDR3 DNA reads TGTGCCAGCAGCCCTCAGGCGGGGGTTGAGACCCAGTCCTTC.